One sample yielded the 16 T cell receptor beta chains listed below, sequenced in a study of blood T cell repertoires in COVID-19. Sequencing used immunoSEQ multiplex PCR; TCRdb keeps in-frame clones, though not all of them. The sample holds roughly 56,000 clones, 90% to 95% seen once. The material sequenced was peripheral blood. The source of these receptors is a man aged 45-65 years with active COVID-19.

This clone was recorded once. V is TRBV4-2 and J is TRBJ1-5; D perhaps matches TRBD1 (6 bases). This CDR3 has 16 amino acids. Germline loops: CDR1 LGHNA, CDR2 YNFKEQ. The V gene lost 0 bases and the J gene lost 4 bases, with 13 bases spanning the gap. For the CDR3, the DNA is TGTGCCAGCAGCCAAGATGTGCTCACAGGGAATCAGCCCCAGCATTTT. Protein product: CASSQDVLTGNQPQHF.

The gene calls are TRBV3-1 (or the pseudogene TRBV3-2) and TRBJ2-3, with D tentatively TRBD2 (5 bases). Germline V gene lookup returns CDR1 LGHDT and CDR2 YNNKEL (reference sequence). This CDR3 has 15 amino acids. The V and J ends lost 1 base and 5 bases respectively, with 13 bases between them. In DNA form, the CDR3 reads TGTGCCAGCAGCCAAGCGGACTGGAGAGGAGATACGCAGTATTTT. Translating it yields CASSQADWRGDTQYF.

The V and J genes are TRBV4-1 and TRBJ2-1; the D gene is possibly TRBD1 (6 bases). Per the germline V gene, CDR1 is MGHRA and CDR2 is YSYEKL. The germline V and J ends were trimmed by 4 bases and 5 bases, with 12 bases remaining between them. The CDR3 has 14 amino acids. The CDR3 DNA sequence: TGCGCCAGCAGCCCAGGGGTGGTACACAATGAGCAGTTCTTC. It yields the protein CASSPGVVHNEQFF.

The rearrangement links TRBV18 to TRBJ1-1; 7 bases fit TRBD1. The CDR3 length is 12 residues. V was pared by 6 bases and J by 8 bases, with 6 bases of the junction left unmatched. From germline, CDR1 is KGHSH and CDR2 LQKENI. CDR3: CASSKTGPEAFF. CDR3 DNA sequence: TGTGCCAGCTCGAAGACAGGGCCAGAAGCTTTCTTT.

This chain links TRBV18 with TRBJ1-4; TRBD1 might be the D (6 bases). Trimming took off 3 bases at V and 0 bases at J, with 14 bases between the two ends. The CDR3 contains 17 residues. CDR1 and CDR2 from the germline V gene are KGHSH and LQKENI. The CDR3 sequence: CASSPVGHPATNEKLFF. In nucleotides, the CDR3 is TGTGCCAGCTCACCTGTGGGACACCCGGCAACTAATGAAAAACTGTTTTTT.

The J gene is TRBJ2-1, the V gene TRBV5-1; 10 bases are shared with TRBD1. The V and J ends lost 5 bases and 6 bases, in that order; junction bases with no gene match: 2. CDR1 is SGHRS and CDR2 is YFSETQ in the germline V gene. The CDR3 runs to 13 residues. CDR3: CASRGQGFNEQFF. CDR3 sequence (DNA): TGCGCCAGCAGGGGACAGGGGTTCAATGAGCAGTTCTTC.

The chain combines TRBV2 with TRBJ2-7; the D gene is possibly TRBD1 (5 bases). V dropped 9 bases and J dropped 2 bases, with 11 bases sitting between them. The CDR3 extends over 12 amino acids. Germline CDR1 reads SNHLY; CDR2 reads FYNNEI. DNA for the CDR3: TGTGCCAGTCGCCCGGACACCTACGAGCAGTACTTC. Translated, it gives CASRPDTYEQYF.

This chain joins TRBV7-2 and TRBJ2-2, with 7 bases aligning to TRBD1. After removal of 2 bases from V and 7 bases from J, the junction contained 10 bases not matched to a gene. This CDR3 contains 16 residues. Germline V lookup: CDR1 SGHTA, CDR2 FQGNSA. The CDR3 region has the DNA TGTGCCAGCAGCTTACACGAGGGGGCGCTGGGCGGGGAGCTGTTTTTT. Translated: CASSLHEGALGGELFF.

The J gene is TRBJ1-2, the V gene TRBV2, with D possibly TRBD1 on 5 matching bases. Germline V gene sequence: CDR1 SNHLY, CDR2 FYNNEI. V lost 6 bases and J 0 bases, leaving 5 bases between the germline ends. There are 12 residues in the CDR3. The CDR3 nucleotides are TGTGCCAGCAGGACAGCTAACTATGGCTACACCTTC. This encodes CASRTANYGYTF. Full variable domain (outside the CDR3, taken from reference TRBV2 and TRBJ1-2): EPEVTQTPSHQVTQMGQEVILRCVPISNHLYFYWYRQILGQKVEFLVSFYNNEISEKSEIFDDQFSVERPDGSNFTLKIRSTKLEDSAMYFCASRTANYGYTFGSGTRLTVV.

The chain carries TRBV5-4 and TRBJ2-3; 9 bases fit TRBD1. Germline CDR1 is SGHNT and CDR2 is YYREEE (reference sequence). V lost 2 bases and J lost 5; bases outside the gene matches: 6. CDR3 length: 15 amino acids. The CDR3 coding sequence is TGTGCCAGCAGCTTTAGGGACAGGGAACAAGATACGCAGTATTTT. This translates into CASSFRDREQDTQYF.

The chain joins TRBV7-9 to TRBJ2-5; no reliable D call. Trimming took off 7 bases at V and 0 bases at J, with 15 bases between the two ends. From germline, CDR1 is SEHNR and CDR2 FQNEAQ (reference sequence). CDR3 length: 15 amino acids. The CDR3 DNA reads TGTGCCAGCACCGCGTCAAGCCTTAACCAAGAGACCCAGTACTTC. Encoded protein: CASTASSLNQETQYF. The full variable domain, rest sourced from reference TRBV7-9 and TRBJ2-5, is DTGVSQNPRHKITKRGQNVTFRCDPISEHNRLYWYRQTLGQGPEFLTYFQNEAQLEKSRLLSDRFSAERPKGSFSTLEIQRTEQGDSAMYLCASTASSLNQETQYFGPGTRLLVL.

The chain carries TRBV28 and TRBJ1-2, with TRBD1 matching over 9 bases. V shed 2 bases, J shed 8 bases, and the junction held 9 bases outside the gene matches. CDR3 length: 15 amino acids. The germline CDR1 and CDR2 sequences are MDHEN and SYDVKM. The DNA of the CDR3 is TGTGCCAGCAGTTTAGAGGACAGGGGATCTGGAGGCTACACCTTC. It codes for CASSLEDRGSGGYTF.

This clone is a singleton in its sample. This chain joins TRBV7-2 and TRBJ2-5, with 8 bases lining up with TRBD1. The germline CDR1 and CDR2 sequences are SGHTA and FQGNSA. The CDR3 spans 14 residues. V was pared by 2 bases and J by 7 bases, with 6 bases of the junction left unmatched. The CDR3 bases are TGTGCCAGCAGCTTACAGGGGGCCCGGCGGACCCAGTACTTC. Residues: CASSLQGARRTQYF.

The chain joins TRBV7-7 to TRBJ2-7, with D unclear. The CDR3 has 15 amino acids. V was cut by 4 bases and J by 2 bases, with 15 bases left in between. Germline CDR1 and CDR2: SSHAT and FNYEAQ (reference sequence). DNA for the CDR3: TGTGCCAGCAGCTCGAGTTATGGTGCAACCTACGAGCAGTACTTC. It yields the protein CASSSSYGATYEQYF.

This clone has just one count. The chain is built from TRBV24-1 and TRBJ2-1; 9 bases line up with TRBD2. V shed 1 base and J 1 base; nucleotides not matched to a gene: 1. Germline CDR1 and CDR2: KGHDR and SFDVKD. The CDR3 runs 16 residues. Here the CDR3 reads CATSDFGLASYNEQFF. The CDR3 DNA reads as TGTGCCACCAGTGATTTTGGACTAGCGTCCTACAATGAGCAGTTCTTC.

The chain couples TRBV12-3 or TRBV12-4 to TRBJ2-5, with D uncertain. Trimming pared 2 bases from V and 3 bases from J, leaving 7 bases between. The CDR3 has 13 residues. CDR3 residues: CASSLSTKETQYF. The CDR3 nucleotides are TGTGCCAGCAGTTTATCTACCAAAGAGACCCAGTACTTC.